This T cell receptor (beta chain) emerged from a study of blood T cell repertoires in COVID-19 (dated by TCRdb to about 2020). About the investigation overall: The collaborator samples originated in the United States, Italy and Spain and spanned the acute and convalescent phases of COVID-19. The material from the prospective study consisted of cDNA or gDNA derived from T cells, B-cell-depleted T cells, or PBMCs. Subjects who had been exposed to COVID-19, were actively infected with it, or had recovered from it provided the deeply sampled blood TCRbeta repertoires that made up the dataset. The repertoires were made available in a free public database intended to serve as a resource for research on the immune response to SARS-CoV-2. The samples were drawn from the first 160 participants of the ongoing ImmuneRACE study and from 950 to 1,500 subjects provided by 6 global collaborators. Nearly every sample came with metadata listing a de-identified subject ID, COVID-19 status, age in years and sex. Where HLA class I and class II types were available, the types were taken from metadata supplied by the sample provider, not from assay-based typing. What the authors observed across the whole study: The amount of clinical and demographic metadata varied by source and participant and was provided uncurated.

The immunoSEQ Assay, a bias-controlled multiplex PCR, was used to amplify TCRbeta CDR3 regions from genomic DNA. Turning to the authors' computational methods: Nucleated cell counts per sample were estimated from amplification of reference gene primers within the assay. Sequence reads were collapsed and filtered to measure the absolute abundance of every unique TCRbeta CDR3 rearrangement. For each sample, productive Simpson clonality was calculated as the square root of Simpson's diversity index across productive rearrangements. This immuneACCESS table, as held by TCRdb, lists in-frame sequences with V and J called but not all clones. Of the missing ones, under half trace to an unresolved V gene in checked studies; the others have no known cause. That table gives V, J and clone size, and the DNA gave D and trimming. Counted in this sample were about 99,000 clones; about 86% of them appeared once. Of the sample, roughly 3.5% falls within the top ten clones.

Comment on this clone: What this receptor recognizes is not known. There are no base qualities to consult, and no much larger clone falls within one base.

The CDR3 sequence holds 17 residues, the cysteine and phenylalanine included. CDR3 DNA is the only sequence kept; it has 51 bases, read in frame from the first base. Ends trimmed: V by 3 bases, J by 3 bases; bases unmatched to a gene: 4. CDR1 is given as MGHRA and CDR2 as YSYEKL, both from the germline V gene. Collaborating institutions collected whole blood in K2EDTA tubes following their own protocols. For TCRbeta analysis, collaborators shipped samples in one of three forms: frozen whole blood, isolated PBMCs, or DNA extracted from either of those sample types. The V gene is TRBV4-1 and the J gene is TRBJ2-3; the central 15 bases match TRBD2. The sample taken for sequencing was peripheral blood. The TCR sequence derives from a human donor in a cohort sampled during active COVID-19. The DNA is as follows: TGCGCCAGCAGCCACGCCGGACTAGCGGGAGGGACAGATACGCAGTATTTT. This yields the protein CASSHAGLAGGTDTQYF.